Below, one T cell receptor beta chain is given with its context. Antigen specificity is unknown. The data were taken from a study of T cell responses to AZD1222 COVID-19 vaccine. Study results and limitations: Of the AZD1222 recipients, only 5 or 6 were seropositive at baseline.

Between the trimmed V and J ends, which lost 5 bases and 4 bases, there was a span of 12 bases. The CDR3 sequence is 13 residues long. Germline V gene data show CDR1 as WNHNN and CDR2 as SYGVQD (reference sequence). Sequenced by immunoSEQ multiplex PCR; TCRdb stores in-frame clones only, minus some. The table includes 25,000 to 30,000 clones, approximately 88% detected once. The source is an adult in good health. The sample here was peripheral blood, taken on day 0 of AZD1222 vaccination. The V gene is TRBV10-1, the J gene TRBJ2-7; D is tentatively TRBD1 or TRBD2 (5 bases each). The CDR3 DNA follows: TGCGCCAGCAGTTGGGACCTAAATTACGAGCAGTACTTC. This encodes CASSWDLNYEQYF.